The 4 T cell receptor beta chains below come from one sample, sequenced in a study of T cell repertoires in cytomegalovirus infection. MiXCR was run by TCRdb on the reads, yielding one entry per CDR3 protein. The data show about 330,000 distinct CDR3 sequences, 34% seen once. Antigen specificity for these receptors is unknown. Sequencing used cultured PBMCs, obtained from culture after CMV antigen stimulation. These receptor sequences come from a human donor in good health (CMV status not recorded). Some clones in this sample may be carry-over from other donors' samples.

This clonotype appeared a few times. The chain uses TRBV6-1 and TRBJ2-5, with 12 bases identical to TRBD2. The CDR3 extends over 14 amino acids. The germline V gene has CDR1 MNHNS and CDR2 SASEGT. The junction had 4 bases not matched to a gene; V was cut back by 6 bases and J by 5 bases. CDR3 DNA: TGTGCCAGCAGACGGACTAGCGGGATTGAGACCCAGTACTTC. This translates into CASRRTSGIETQYF.

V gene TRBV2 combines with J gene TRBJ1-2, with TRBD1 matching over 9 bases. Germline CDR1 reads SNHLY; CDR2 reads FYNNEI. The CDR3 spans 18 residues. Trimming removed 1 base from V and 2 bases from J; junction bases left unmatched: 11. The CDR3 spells CASSEDLGGGTGNYGYTF. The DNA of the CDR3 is TGTGCCAGCAGTGAAGATCTAGGCGGGGGGACAGGGAACTATGGCTACACCTTC.

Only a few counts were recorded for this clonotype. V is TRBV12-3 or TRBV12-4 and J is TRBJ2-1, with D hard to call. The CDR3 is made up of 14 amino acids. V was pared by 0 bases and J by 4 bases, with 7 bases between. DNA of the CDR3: TGTGCCAGCAGTTTAGCGGTAGCTTACAATGAGCAGTTCTTC. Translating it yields CASSLAVAYNEQFF.

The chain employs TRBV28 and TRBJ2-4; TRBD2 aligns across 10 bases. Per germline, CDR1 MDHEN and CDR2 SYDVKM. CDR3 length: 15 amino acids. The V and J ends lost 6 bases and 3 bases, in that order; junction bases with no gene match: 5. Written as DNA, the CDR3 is TGTGCCAGCAGCCTAGCGGGAGTGGGCAAAAACATTCAGTACTTC. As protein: CASSLAGVGKNIQYF.